This section outlines one T cell receptor beta chain sequence together with its context. This clone was counted a few times. The clone's antigen remains unknown. This may be a read error: a much more frequent sequence differs by one nucleotide. The method was PCR. Sequencing relied on an Illumina HiSeq 4000. The TCR beta-chain CDR3 region of each patient was profiled by high-throughput sequencing. The published analysis was carried out like this. A classifier to discriminate distant-metastatic papillary thyroid cancer patients was built from CDR3 differences across clinicopathological groups. To measure repertoire diversity the researchers used the Shannon index, while the Morisita-Horn index served to gauge how similar the tumor and blood repertoires were. TCRdb took the public reads, trimmed them with fastp at Q25, ran MiXCR for clone calling and kept in-frame beta chains. The V and J calls were determined by TCRdb, not by the authors. This sample holds tens of thousands of clones; roughly 15% were observed only once. The top ten hold more than 15% of the sample.

None of the patients had been given any treatment before thyroid surgery. Using T-cell receptor beta sequencing, the study looked back at clinical samples from patients collected from the early 2010s to the late 2010s. The data stem from a study of metastatic and nonmetastatic thyroid tumors (dated by TCRdb to the early 2020s). About the study as a whole: Repertoires were compared across peripheral blood and tumor or nodule tissue samples from malignant and benign thyroid patients. Broad study findings and their caveats: In both blood and tumor samples, malignant tumors were reported to have significantly higher TCR beta diversity than benign nodules.

The CDR3 sequence holds 16 residues, the cysteine and phenylalanine included. Only the CDR3 part of the read is kept: 48 bases, read in frame from the first base. CDR1 and CDR2 are drawn from the germline V gene: SGHTA, FQGNSA. The rearrangement joined TRBV7-2 to TRBJ2-5, with 8 middle bases fitting TRBD2. The material sequenced was blood. The receptor comes from a male donor with papillary thyroid cancer or a benign thyroid nodule (not recorded which). Some clones in this sample may be carry-over from other donors' samples. The DNA sequence follows: TGTGCCAGCAGCTTAGATGCGGCGGGGGGAGAAGATACCCAGTACTTC. This codes for CASSLDAAGGEDTQYF. The variable domain in full, with residues beyond the CDR3 obtained from the reference TRBV7-2 and TRBJ2-5 genes, is GAGVSQSPSNKVTEKGKDVELRCDPISGHTALYWYRQSLGQGLEFLIYFQGNSAPDKSGLPSDRFSAERTGGSVSTLTIQRTQQEDSAVYLCASSLDAAGGEDTQYFGPGTRLLVL.